A selection of T cell receptor beta chains follows, all from one sample in a study of T cells in narcolepsy. Some clones are missing from TCRdb's copy, which holds only in-frame ones; the method was immunoSEQ multiplex PCR. The table shows around 33,000 clones, with about four fifths occurring only once. Material for sequencing was CD45RA- memory CD4+ T cells from PBMCs. Receptors originate from a human donor with narcolepsy. CDR3s include the opening cysteine and the closing phenylalanine or tryptophan. For some rows the clone size is stated as once, few or many, or as a class when expanded; others skip it.

len	v_gene	abundance	CDR3aa
15	TRBV21-1	.	CASSPRDRANYGYTF
15	TRBV7-9	.	CASSLAGGGKYGYTF
15	TRBV5-6	few	CASSLRTGGNEKLFF
13	TRBV11-2	.	CASSQNSGNTIYF
15	TRBV6-6	.	CATPGQRLSGNTIYF
15	TRBV4-2	.	CASSQETGVGYGYTF
13	TRBV7-9	.	CASSHGGVEKLFF
18	TRBV5-4	.	CASSSLGGPRVNTGELFF
14	TRBV5-1	once	CASSLGQGGETQYF
15	TRBV4-1	.	CASSQVPTYIREAFF
14	TRBV29-1	.	CSVETERVNTEAFF
15	TRBV5-6	.	CASSSGHTRDQPQHF
13	TRBV7-3	once	CASSLRGAYGYTF
16	TRBV7-2	.	CASSTRQGMGGTEAFF
16	TRBV5-1	.	CASSPRLAGEAGELFF
12	TRBV7-3	.	CASSLKGDTQYF
14	TRBV6-1	.	CASSGDRVRNTIYF
14	TRBV18	once	CASSPPGQSYGYTF
13	TRBV6-6	.	CASSYGPNEKLFF
13	TRBV10-3	.	CAISVGSNTEAFF